This entry describes one T cell receptor beta chain. This clonotype was found a few times. Its antigen is currently not known. No per-base quality is available; no much larger clone lies one base away. These data originate in a study of T cells in Graves' hyperthyroidism and ophthalmopathy (dated by TCRdb to the late 2010s). Regarding the complete study: Peripheral blood was sampled at the time of initial diagnosis, prior to any treatment. In addition, the study compared T-cell repertoires in thyroid tissue and in blood from roughly six Graves' hyperthyroidism patients. After sampling, hyperthyroidism patients received methimazole starting at 30 mg daily, and ophthalmopathy patients received high-dose intravenous methylprednisolone. Prospective prediction of ophthalmopathy was tested in an independent validation cohort consisting of 18 to 20 hyperthyroidism patients and around 16 patients who later progressed to ophthalmopathy. To identify distinguishing TCR V-J signatures, a discovery cohort of around 100 patients was used, comprising 40 to 45 with Graves' ophthalmopathy and some 57 with stable Graves' hyperthyroidism. The roughly 100 discovery patients were randomly divided into training and test sets at a 7:3 ratio. The paper describes TCR Vbeta CDR3 sequencing of 135 peripheral blood samples, made up of 43 ophthalmopathy patients, around 73 hyperthyroidism patients and 17 progressor patients. Overall study outcomes, separate from this receptor: During validation, the model predicted progression to ophthalmopathy a median of about 5.9 months ahead of onset, with more than 60% sensitivity and about 75% specificity. Sample size was not statistically predetermined, and blinding of investigators to group allocation was not performed. Most expanded thyroid clonotypes (frequency above 0.001) were also found in blood, which suggests that blood repertoires may mirror thyroid immune responses. In cross-validation, a model built on a 13 V-J signature told ophthalmopathy apart from stable hyperthyroidism with 87.88% sensitivity and about 81% specificity, and in testing the same model reached 80%/75%.

Stable Graves' hyperthyroidism was defined as the absence of progression to ophthalmopathy over 18 months of follow-up. Hyperthyroidism patients were aged 18 to 65 years and newly diagnosed, with disease duration of less than 2 months. Any patient with an uncontrolled infection, another autoimmune disease, pregnancy or lactation was excluded. Diagnoses were established on the basis of clinical symptoms, serum thyroxine and TRAb, thyroid ultrasound, and orbital computed tomography. PBMCs were separated from roughly 10 ml of fresh peripheral blood using Ficoll-Paque density gradient centrifugation. Total RNA was extracted using Trizol reagent, and RNA quality was assessed on an Agilent 2100 Bioanalyzer. The TCR beta CDR3 regions were amplified from RNA transcripts. A first-round RT-PCR of the TCR CDR3 used the HTBI primer set with the Qiagen OneStep RT-PCR kit. The libraries were constructed in a second round of multiplex PCR and then size-selected and purified. Sequencing of the libraries was done on an Illumina HiSeq2000 using paired-end 100 bp reads. In the authors' own workflow: SOAPnuke was used to process the raw data, removing reads that contained adapters or uncalled bases, had a mean Phred below 15, or lacked an exact match to the constant primer or identifier. COPE v1.2.5 was used to merge the high-quality paired reads, and each unique nucleotide sequence was defined as a clonotype. MiTCR v1.1 was used to align the clonotypes against IMGT TRBV, TRBD and TRBJ reference segments. The analysis included only V-J combinations with a frequency above 0.0001, which together covered roughly 99% of the repertoires. The TCS score was defined as the ratio of F50 (clonal expansion) to E x V (chaos), calculated using BLOSUM62-based TCRdist between CDR3 peptides within each V-J. Welch's t-statistics and random forest reduced several hundred V-J features to 10 to 15, which were used in a naive Bayes classifier (R e1071). TCRdb reanalyzed the raw reads on its own, using fastp at Q25 for trimming and MiXCR for clone calling, and kept in-frame beta chains. Duplicate CDR3 protein sequences are folded into a single record with the most common DNA and genes. The V and J calls come from TCRdb's annotation, not from the publication. The sample table records under 700,000 distinct CDR3 sequences; approximately 15% of these occur just once. The top ten clonotypes cover 18% of the sample.

The TCR originated in a woman under 30 with Graves' hyperthyroidism. Sequenced sample: blood.

Read as DNA, the sequence is TGTGCCAGCAGTGAATCGGGGGAAGCTTGGACTGAAGCTTTCTTT. Translation gives CASSESGEAWTEAFF. The V and J segments used are TRBV6-1 and TRBJ1-1; the D gene is perhaps TRBD1, on 5 matching bases. Relative to germline, V is 2 bases shorter and J is 5 bases shorter, with 15 bases between their ends. The CDR3 covers 15 residues, taking in both the cysteine and the phenylalanine. The sequence is cut down to CDR3 DNA, 45 bases in frame from base 1. CDR1 and CDR2 are drawn from the germline V gene: MNHNS, SASEGT.